This TCR beta chain appears in the sequencing data of a study of identical twins. This clonotype was counted at least ten times. Using its own MiXCR run on the 5' RACE reads, TCRdb lists one record per CDR3 protein. The repertoire holds about 150,000 distinct CDR3 sequences, with 3% to 4% as singletons. The CDR3 totals 15 residues. Trimming cost V 2 bases and J 5 bases, with 14 bases left between them. Per the germline V gene, CDR1 is SGHNT and CDR2 is YYREEE (reference sequence). The sequencing sample was made of memory T cells sorted from blood. The V call is TRBV5-4, the J call TRBJ2-4, with D possibly matching TRBD2 (6 bases). This TCR derives from a man younger than 35 in good health. In nucleotides, the CDR3 is TGTGCCAGCAGCTTTCGGAGGGGTCTAGAAAACATTCAGTACTTC. The encoded protein is CASSFRRGLENIQYF.